The 25 T cell receptor beta chains in this list originate from one sample, sequenced in a study of human T cells and chemical hapten exposure. MiXCR, run by TCRdb on the RACE reads, gives a single entry per CDR3 protein. The sample includes around 110,000 distinct CDR3 sequences, 9% to 13% of them seen just once. Time point defined: patch test 1, 2 weeks after DPC sensitization. Treatment here: therapeutic diphenylcyclopropenone sensitization with weekly scalp DPC. The specimen comprised whole blood, sampled in connection with sensitization to the hapten diphenylcyclopropenone (DPC). The receptor source for this set is a woman aged 45-60 years with alopecia areata. Some clones in this sample may be carry-over from other donors' samples.

The chain joins TRBV28 to TRBJ2-7; 9 positions match TRBD2. Per germline, CDR1 MDHEN and CDR2 SYDVKM. V trimming: 8 bases; J trimming: 4 bases; junction bases outside the gene matches: 9. CDR3 length equals 14 residues. CDR3 region: CASGSTGLAYEQYF. CDR3 DNA: TGTGCCAGCGGATCAACGGGACTAGCTTACGAGCAGTACTTC.

The chain combines TRBV6-5 with TRBJ2-7; maybe TRBD1 (6 bases). The CDR3 loop spans 14 amino acids. Germline CDR1 and CDR2: MNHEY and SVGAGI. V was clipped by 5 bases and J by 3 bases, with 14 bases between them. CDR3 region: CASSLYTGNYEQYF. For the CDR3, the DNA is TGTGCCAGCAGTCTATACACAGGGAACTACGAGCAGTACTTC.

This clonotype was seen many times. The V call is TRBV11-2, the J call TRBJ2-1; tentatively, D is TRBD1 (6 bases). The V gene lost 4 bases and the J gene lost 9 bases, with 7 bases spanning the gap. The CDR3 is made up of 11 amino acids. The V gene's germline CDR1 is SGHAT and CDR2 FQNNGV. CDR3 nucleotides: TGTGCCAGCAGCTGGGGGCTTGAGCAGTTCTTC. Its protein product is CASSWGLEQFF.

The chain is built from TRBV28 and TRBJ1-3, with D unresolved. The CDR3 has 15 amino acids. V lost 3 bases and J lost 0, with 9 bases in between. Germline values: CDR1 MDHEN, CDR2 SYDVKM. The CDR3 DNA follows: TGTGCCAGCAGTTTGGTTCTTTTCTCTGGAAACACCATATATTTT. Its protein product is CASSLVLFSGNTIYF.

The J gene is TRBJ1-2, the V gene TRBV28; no definite D call. Germline CDR1 and CDR2: MDHEN and SYDVKM. The CDR3 runs 13 residues. Trimming stripped 2 bases from V and 2 bases from J, with 6 bases between. The CDR3 DNA follows: TGTGCCAGCAGTTTAGTAAGAAACTATGGCTACACCTTC. It codes for CASSLVRNYGYTF.

This clonotype has at least ten counts. The genes are TRBV7-9 and TRBJ2-5; a weak D match, TRBD1 (6 bases). Germline CDR1 is SEHNR and CDR2 is FQNEAQ (reference sequence). The CDR3 has 13 residues. Deletions cut 5 bases from V and 4 bases from J, with 11 bases between. The CDR3 DNA reads as TGTGCCAGCAGCCGACAAGGGGGAGAGACCCAGTACTTC. Its translation is CASSRQGGETQYF.

This clonotype occurred a few times. The rearrangement uses TRBV4-1 and TRBJ2-3; 10 bases line up with TRBD2. Trimming at V came to 1 base and at J to 2 bases, leaving 9 bases not matched to a gene. CDR1 is MGHRA, CDR2 YSYEKL, per germline. The CDR3 totals 18 residues. The CDR3 DNA reads as TGCGCCAGCAGCCAAGTAGCCCTAGCGGGGGTGAACACAGATACGCAGTATTTT. Translating gives CASSQVALAGVNTDTQYF.

This clonotype has just a few counts. The chain carries TRBV7-8 and TRBJ2-1; TRBD2 matches at 8 bases. CDR1 is SGHVS, CDR2 FQNEAQ, per germline. CDR3 size: 16 residues. Trimming took 7 bases from V and 1 from J; bases not matched to a gene: 9. CDR3 DNA: TGTGCCAGCACCGGGAGGGTGGGGTCTTCCTACAATGAGCAGTTCTTC. As protein: CASTGRVGSSYNEQFF.

This clonotype was detected only a few times. V and J are TRBV5-1 and TRBJ2-7; perhaps TRBD1 as D (7 bases). V shed 0 bases and J shed 8 bases, with 12 bases lying between them. Germline V CDR1 and CDR2: SGHRS, YFSETQ. The CDR3 is made up of 13 amino acids. Here the CDR3 reads CASSLGQGGKQYF. The CDR3 nucleotides are TGCGCCAGCAGCTTGGGACAGGGAGGAAAGCAGTACTTC.

The chain recombines TRBV4-1 with TRBJ1-2, with D tentatively TRBD1 (5 bases). The CDR3 is 14 amino acids. Trimming took off 2 bases at V and 6 bases at J, with 13 bases between the two ends. The germline V gene has CDR1 MGHRA and CDR2 YSYEKL. The CDR3 region is CASSQRSGRDGYTF. In DNA, the CDR3 is TGCGCCAGCAGCCAAAGGTCAGGGAGGGATGGCTACACCTTC.

The chain is built from TRBV6-2 or TRBV6-3 and TRBJ1-1; TRBD1 might be the D (5 bases). The germline V gene encodes CDR1 MNHEY and CDR2 SVGEGT. The CDR3 consists of 14 residues. With 5 bases removed from V and 5 bases from J, the gap between germline ends came to 15 bases. CDR3 DNA sequence: TGTGCCAGCAGTACCTCCCCGGGGCTAACTGAAGCTTTCTTT. It specifies CASSTSPGLTEAFF.

This clonotype was counted ten times or more. The chain employs TRBV4-1 and TRBJ2-3; D may match TRBD1 or TRBD2 (6 bases each). Germline CDR1 is MGHRA and CDR2 is YSYEKL. V was shortened by 5 bases and J by 1 base, with 16 bases between the two germline ends. The CDR3 totals 16 residues. CDR3 sequence reads: CASSSTTGAGTDTQYF. The DNA of the CDR3 is TGCGCCAGCAGCTCCACGACGGGGGCGGGCACAGATACGCAGTATTTT.

The V call is TRBV6-6, the J call TRBJ2-7, with D unresolved. With 6 bases removed from V and 5 bases from J, the gap between germline ends came to 14 bases. The CDR3 has 13 residues. Looked up from germline, CDR1 is MNHNY and CDR2 is SVGAGI (reference sequence). The DNA of the CDR3 is TGTGCCAGCAGCCCCGACCCCGGACACGAGCAGTACTTC. Translated, it gives CASSPDPGHEQYF.

For the CDR3, the DNA is TGTGCCAGCAGCGGAATACGGTTGCAAGAGACCCAGTACTTC. Its protein product is CASSGIRLQETQYF. The rearrangement uses TRBV7-6 and TRBJ2-5; D not certain. Germline V gene data show CDR1 as SGHVS and CDR2 as FNYEAQ. This CDR3 spans 14 amino acids. V was clipped by 5 bases and J by 2 bases, with 12 bases between them.

The rearrangement joins TRBV6-2 or TRBV6-3 to TRBJ2-1, with TRBD2 identical over 10 bases. The germline gives CDR1 MNHEY, CDR2 SVGEGT. J lost 6 bases, V lost 6 bases, and 11 bases had no gene match. The length of the CDR3 is 16 residues. CDR3 DNA: TGTGCCAGCAGGCCTATGAGGACTAGCGGCTCCAATGAGCAGTTCTTC. It translates to CASRPMRTSGSNEQFF.

V is TRBV11-2 and J is TRBJ2-2; possible D gene TRBD2, 6 bases. V was pared by 1 base and J by 0 bases, with 9 bases between. The CDR3 consists of 16 residues. The germline V gene encodes CDR1 SGHAT and CDR2 FQNNGV. The CDR3: CASSLGPGANTGELFF. The CDR3 nucleotides read TGTGCCAGCAGCTTAGGACCGGGGGCGAACACCGGGGAGCTGTTTTTT.

This clonotype was recorded many times. V usage is TRBV4-1 and J usage is TRBJ2-5; perhaps TRBD1 as D (5 bases). The CDR3 has 15 amino acids. In germline, CDR1 is MGHRA, CDR2 YSYEKL. Trimming cost V 1 base and J 5 bases, with 14 bases left between them. The CDR3 protein is CASSQAGQGGETQYF. CDR3 coding DNA: TGCGCCAGCAGCCAAGCGGGTCAGGGCGGCGAGACCCAGTACTTC.

This clonotype has just a few counts. The chain links TRBV28 to TRBJ2-3; a weak D match, TRBD2 (6 bases). The CDR3 runs to 16 residues. Germline V gene data show CDR1 as MDHEN and CDR2 as SYDVKM. Trimming shortened V by 5 bases and J by 0 bases, and 15 bases separated the two germline ends. CDR3 loop: CASSQVWGDSTDTQYF. Here the CDR3 DNA reads TGTGCCAGCAGTCAGGTGTGGGGGGATAGCACAGATACGCAGTATTTT.

The chain combines TRBV4-3 with TRBJ1-1; perhaps TRBD1 as D (5 bases). V gave up 4 bases and J gave up 1 base, with 13 bases separating them. Germline loops: CDR1 LGHNA, CDR2 YSLEER. The CDR3 loop spans 15 amino acids. The CDR3 here is CASSPNSRGNTEAFF. The CDR3 DNA follows: TGCGCCAGCAGCCCCAACAGTAGGGGGAACACTGAAGCTTTCTTT.

This clonotype came up many times. This chain connects TRBV5-1 to TRBJ2-2, with D hard to call. Trimming removed 4 bases at V and 6 bases at J, with 7 bases between. Per the germline V gene, CDR1 is SGHRS and CDR2 is YFSETQ. There are 12 residues in the CDR3. The CDR3 spells CASSLVAGELFF. CDR3 nucleotides: TGCGCCAGCAGCCTCGTAGCCGGGGAGCTGTTTTTT. The variable domain in full, completed from reference TRBV5-1 and TRBJ2-2, reads KAGVTQTPRYLIKTRGQQVTLSCSPISGHRSVSWYQQTPGQGLQFLFEYFSETQRNKGNFPGRFSGRQFSNSRSEMNVSTLELGDSALYLCASSLVAGELFFGEGSRLTVL.

The rearrangement uses TRBV19 and TRBJ1-5; D unclear. Trimming pared 8 bases from V and 3 bases from J, leaving 8 bases between. This CDR3 has 12 residues. Germline CDR1 is LNHDA and CDR2 is SQIVND (reference sequence). The CDR3: CASLGFNQPQHF. Here the CDR3 DNA reads TGTGCCAGTCTAGGATTCAATCAGCCCCAGCATTTT. Full variable domain (rest looked up from reference TRBV19 and TRBJ1-5): DGGITQSPKYLFRKEGQNVTLSCEQNLNHDAMYWYRQDPGQGLRLIYYSQIVNDFQKGDIAEGYSVSREKKESFPLTVTSAQKNPTAFYLCASLGFNQPQHFGDGTRLSIL.

In its sample, this clonotype was seen once. A read error is possible here, since a much larger clone lies one base away. This chain connects TRBV10-3 to TRBJ2-6, with a weak D call TRBD1 (6 bases). In germline, CDR1 is ENHRY, CDR2 SYGVKD. The CDR3 consists of 15 residues. Here the CDR3 reads CVISKQGSGANVLTF. The CDR3 region has the DNA TGTGTCATCAGTAAACAGGGCTCTGGGGCCAACGTCCTGACTTTC.

This clonotype showed up many times. V is TRBV20-1 and J is TRBJ2-1; D gene uncertain. The CDR3 is 13 residues long. Trimming took 1 base from V and 7 from J, leaving 11 bases between them. Germline V CDR1 and CDR2: DFQATT, SNEGSKA (reference sequence). This CDR3 is CSARADLRNEQFF. For the CDR3, the DNA is TGCAGTGCTAGAGCGGACCTACGGAATGAGCAGTTCTTC.

The table lists this clonotype with many counts. The chain couples TRBV6-5 to TRBJ2-1; D unresolved. This CDR3 is built from 15 residues. Germline V gene sequence: CDR1 MNHEY, CDR2 SVGAGI. The V end lost 2 bases, the J end lost 7 bases, and 15 bases lay between the germline ends. CDR3 nucleotide sequence: TGTGCCAGCAGTTACCGTTTCCAAGCTAGGAATGAGCAGTTCTTC. The encoded protein is CASSYRFQARNEQFF.

In its sample, this clonotype was seen many times. This rearrangement joins TRBV6-2 or TRBV6-3 to TRBJ1-2; D perhaps matches TRBD1 (6 bases). Trimming shortened V by 10 bases and J by 8 bases, and 23 bases separated the two germline ends. This CDR3 is built from 14 residues. The germline gives CDR1 MNHEY, CDR2 SVGEGT. CDR3 nucleotide sequence: TGTGCCACTCTTCAACAGGGAGGAGAGGAAGGCTACACCTTC. Translated, it gives CATLQQGGEEGYTF.